Listed below are T cell receptor beta chains from one sample, sequenced in a study of blood T cell repertoires in COVID-19. Libraries were prepared by immunoSEQ multiplex PCR; TCRdb keeps only in-frame clonotypes and omits some of them. The sample records approximately 82,000 clones, around four fifths being singletons. Specimen: peripheral blood. Receptors were obtained from a woman between 55 and 75 years old with acute or convalescent COVID-19. Each CDR3 is given without its conserved first and last residue. Fields, in order: clone size, V gene, CDR3 protein. The size field is filled for only some rows; it gives once, few, many or a size class.

>-|TRBV2
ASSEIEAGGVSNYGYT
>few|TRBV4-1
ASSQVRVGGTEAF
>-|TRBV7-8
ASSLVRASGTHEQF
>-|TRBV28
ASTPGGFTNEKLF
>-|TRBV10-1
ASSFDSLNTEAF
>-|TRBV19
ASSRTGSLNYGYT
>-|TRBV7-9
ASSRSSGSYNEQF
>-|TRBV9
ASTYGTGGGETQY
>few|TRBV14
ASSPGGTGVYEQY
>-|TRBV30
AWSWGGSAGNTIY
>-|TRBV30
AWSADRSDTQY
>once|TRBV14
ASSQVYWGGEQY
>once|TRBV7-2
ASSLDTGVTYEQY
>-|TRBV7-9
ASSPVGFGSYNEQF
>-|TRBV25-1
ASSVGQGFSYGYT
>-|TRBV5-1
ASSLVGGGASTDTQY
>-|TRBV13
ASSFEGANTEAF
>-|TRBV30
AFQLAANTGELF
>once|TRBV7-2
ASSRTGESTEAF
>-|TRBV11-2
ASSLAPPNEQF
>-|TRBV19
ASTMRGQRHQPQH
>-|TRBV27
ASSLSYRGNGEQY
>-|TRBV7-9
ASSLPNYTQY
>-|TRBV9
ASSVVGTTDTQY
>-|TRBV7-2
ASSYGAGGTYNEQF
>-|TRBV19
ASSISVYGYT
>-|TRBV30
AWSVPDRGGGYT
>-|TRBV19
ASRRGGGYEQY
>-|TRBV5-1
ASSRGGRLMNTEAF
>-|TRBV5-7
ASSFSGEWNNQPQH
>few|TRBV2
ASSELSVHRYGYT
>once|TRBV7-2
ASSPPSLSDTQY
>-|TRBV27
ASSRDYSYNEQF
>few|TRBV5-1
ASMGMLQGNYGYT
>few|TRBV6-4
ASSESGTSFHEQY
>-|TRBV19
ASSNGQGPYEQY
>-|TRBV9
ASSPRQGVYNTEAF
>few|TRBV30
AWSGGYTGELF
>-|TRBV7-9
ASSLDGTGRYEQY
>-|TRBV6-2/TRBV6-3
ASSYSPGTSPYNEQF
>-|TRBV5-1
ASSLQGTNTEAF
>once|TRBV18
ASSPGQGAGNTIY